The 11 T cell receptor beta chains listed next were all sequenced from one sample in a study of cytomegalovirus exposure and HLA in healthy donors. In the PCR, 60 Vbeta and 13 Jbeta primers were used. Measured with immunoSEQ multiplex PCR; TCRdb has only the in-frame clones, and not every one. The sample's table shows 65,000 to 90,000 clones. The sequencing sample was made of PBMCs. All receptors derive from a female donor in good health and CMV-seropositive.

The rearrangement uses TRBV7-2 and TRBJ2-7; 7 nucleotides line up with TRBD1. This CDR3 has 13 amino acids. Trimming at V came to 5 bases and at J to 6 bases, leaving 7 bases not matched to a gene. Germline V lookup: CDR1 SGHTA, CDR2 FQGNSA. CDR3 sequence reads: CASSPDRASEQYF. The CDR3 DNA is TGTGCCAGCAGCCCAGACAGGGCCTCCGAGCAGTACTTC.

The chain recombines TRBV28 with TRBJ2-7; the D is unclear. Trimming shortened V by 2 bases and J by 4 bases, and 9 bases separated the two germline ends. The CDR3 length is 13 residues. Germline CDR1 and CDR2: MDHEN and SYDVKM. CDR3 in amino acids: CASSLGQEYEQYF. CDR3 nucleotides: TGTGCCAGCAGTTTAGGCCAAGAATACGAGCAGTACTTC.

The rearrangement uses TRBV11-2 and TRBJ2-1; the D gene is possibly TRBD1 (6 bases). The V gene lost 1 base and the J gene lost 7 bases, with 17 bases spanning the gap. The CDR3 extends over 16 amino acids. In germline, CDR1 is SGHAT, CDR2 FQNNGV. The CDR3 DNA follows: TGTGCCAGCAGCTTAGCGGGGTGGGGGCAATGGAATGAGCAGTTCTTC. Protein: CASSLAGWGQWNEQFF.

The CDR3 region has the DNA TGTGCCAGCAGCGTAGTGACGGGGAATGGCTACACCTTC. It codes for CASSVVTGNGYTF. V gene TRBV9 combines with J gene TRBJ1-2; D uncertain. The germline CDR1 and CDR2 sequences are SGDLS and YYNGEE. The CDR3 is 13 amino acids. The ends were cut back, 0 bases at V and 6 bases at J, with 9 bases in the middle.

The CDR3 coding sequence is TGTGCCAGCAGTGTAAAGCGGGTATCCTACGAGCAGTACTTC. Protein sequence: CASSVKRVSYEQYF. The chain links TRBV2 to TRBJ2-7; a weak D match, TRBD2 (6 bases). V dropped 4 bases and J dropped 1 base, with 11 bases sitting between them. CDR3 size: 14 residues. Germline CDR1 and CDR2: SNHLY and FYNNEI.

The chain combines TRBV25-1 with TRBJ1-1, with D unresolved. The CDR3 extends over 13 amino acids. Germline lookup yields CDR1 MGHDK and CDR2 SYGVNS. Trimming stripped 1 base from V and 5 bases from J, with 8 bases between. The CDR3 loop reads CASSEFPATEAFF. The DNA for the CDR3 is TGTGCCAGCAGTGAATTCCCAGCGACTGAAGCTTTCTTT. The whole variable domain, filled in from reference TRBV25-1 and TRBJ1-1, reads EADIYQTPRYLVIGTGKKITLECSQTMGHDKMYWYQQDPGMELHLIHYSYGVNSTEKGDLSSESTVSRIRTEHFPLTLESARPSHTSQYLCASSEFPATEAFFGQGTRLTVV.

CDR3 protein: CASSLKGTDTQYF. The CDR3 nucleotides are TGTGCCAGCAGTTTAAAGGGGACAGATACGCAGTATTTT. The chain recombines TRBV6-5 with TRBJ2-3; maybe TRBD1 (5 bases). The CDR3 is 13 residues long. Looked up from germline, CDR1 is MNHEY and CDR2 is SVGAGI. Trimming shortened V by 4 bases and J by 3 bases, and 8 bases separated the two germline ends.

The genes are TRBV18 and TRBJ2-1, with TRBD1 matching 12 bases. The germline gives CDR1 KGHSH, CDR2 LQKENI. This CDR3 is built from 15 residues. V was pared by 3 bases and J by 7 bases, with 4 bases of the junction left unmatched. The chain's CDR3 is CASSPGTGGHNEQFF. In DNA form, the CDR3 reads TGTGCCAGCTCACCTGGGACAGGGGGCCATAATGAGCAGTTCTTC.

About this clone itself: Germline is not matched at one junction end, which may reflect a read error. The gene calls are TRBV7-6 and TRBJ2-7; the match to TRBD1 covers 9 bases. Germline V gene sequence: CDR1 SGHVS, CDR2 FNYEAQ. The CDR3 is made up of 15 amino acids. CDR3 nucleotides: TGTGCCAGCAGCCCCATGTGGGACAGGGCGGAAGAGCAGTCCTTC. Its translation: CASSPMWDRAEEQSF.

This chain joins TRBV20-1 and TRBJ2-3, with D unclear. Looked up from germline, CDR1 is DFQATT and CDR2 is SNEGSKA (reference sequence). V lost 5 bases and J lost 6, with 9 bases in between. The CDR3 runs to 11 residues. This chain's CDR3 is CSAAERDTQYF. CDR3 nucleotides: TGCAGTGCTGCTGAGCGTGATACGCAGTATTTT.

The V gene is TRBV6-5, the J gene TRBJ2-7; TRBD2 might be the D (5 bases). The CDR3 contains 15 residues. CDR1 is MNHEY, CDR2 SVGAGI, per germline. V was trimmed by 4 bases and J by 2 bases, leaving 15 bases between them. The CDR3 DNA sequence: TGTGCCAGCAGTTCCAGAGGGTTTGGCCCCTACGAGCAGTACTTC. Its translation is CASSSRGFGPYEQYF.